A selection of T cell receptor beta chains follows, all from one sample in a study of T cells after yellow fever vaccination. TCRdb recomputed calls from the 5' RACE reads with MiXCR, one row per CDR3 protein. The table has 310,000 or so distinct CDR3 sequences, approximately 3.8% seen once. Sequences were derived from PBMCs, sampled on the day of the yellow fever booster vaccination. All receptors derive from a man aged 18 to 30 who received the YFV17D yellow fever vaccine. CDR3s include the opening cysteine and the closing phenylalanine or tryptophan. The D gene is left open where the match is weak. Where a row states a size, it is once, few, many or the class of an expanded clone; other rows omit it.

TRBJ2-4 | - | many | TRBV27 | TGTGCCAGCAGTTCCGACTGGCGAGCCAAAAACATTCAGTACTTC | CASSSDWRAKNIQYF
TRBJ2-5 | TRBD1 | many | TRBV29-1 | TGCAGCGCGGACAGGGAACAAGAGACCCAGTACTTC | CSADREQETQYF
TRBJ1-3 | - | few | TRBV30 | TGTGCCTGCGGAGACTCTGGAAACACCATATATTTT | CACGDSGNTIYF
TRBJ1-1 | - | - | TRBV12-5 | TGTGCTAGTGGTTTGGTACTTCGGAAAGACTCTAACACTGAAGCTTTCTTT | CASGLVLRKDSNTEAFF
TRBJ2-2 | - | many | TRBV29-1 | TGCAGCGTCAGACGGACCGGGGAGCTGTTTTTT | CSVRRTGELFF
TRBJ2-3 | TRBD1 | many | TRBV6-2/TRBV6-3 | TGTGCCAGCAGTGCGACAGGGATCGGCTCAGATACGCAGTATTTT | CASSATGIGSDTQYF
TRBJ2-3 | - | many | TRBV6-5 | TGTGCCAGCGGAAGAGTCACAGATACGCAGTATTTT | CASGRVTDTQYF
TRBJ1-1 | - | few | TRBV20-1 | TGCAGTGCTAGAGTACAGGGAAGGGCTGAAGCTTTCTTT | CSARVQGRAEAFF
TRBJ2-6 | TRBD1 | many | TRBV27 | TGTGCCAGCAGTCCCGACAGGGCTGGGGCCAACGTCCTGACTTTC | CASSPDRAGANVLTF
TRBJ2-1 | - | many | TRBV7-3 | TGTGCCAGCAGCTTAAGCAGCACCTACAATGAGCAGTTCTTC | CASSLSSTYNEQFF
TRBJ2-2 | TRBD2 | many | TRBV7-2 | TGTGCCAGCAGCACATACGGGGGGGCCGGTTCCGGGGAGCTGTTTTTT | CASSTYGGAGSGELFF
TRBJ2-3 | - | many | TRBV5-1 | TGCGCCAGCAGCTTGGCGTTAGGCCAGGCGACAGATACGCAGTATTTT | CASSLALGQATDTQYF
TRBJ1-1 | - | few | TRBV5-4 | TGTGCCAGCACCTTAGGGGGGCTACTGAACACTGAAGCTTTCTTT | CASTLGGLLNTEAFF
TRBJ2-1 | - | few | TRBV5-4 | TGTGCCAGCAGCGGAGGGACTTACTCCTACAATGAGCAGTTCTTC | CASSGGTYSYNEQFF
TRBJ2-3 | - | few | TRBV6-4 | TGTGCCAGCAGTGACTCGGCTAGCGCCACAGATACGCAGTATTTT | CASSDSASATDTQYF
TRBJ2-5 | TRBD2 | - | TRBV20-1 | TGCAGTGCACAAGTGGGACTAGCGGGTTTACAAGAGACCCAGTACTTC | CSAQVGLAGLQETQYF
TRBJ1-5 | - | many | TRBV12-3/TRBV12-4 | TGTGCCAGCAGTTTCCAGTATCAGCCCCAGCATTTT | CASSFQYQPQHF
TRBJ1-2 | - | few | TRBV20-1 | TGCAGTGCTAGCGACCCGGGGAAAGACTATGGCTACACCTTC | CSASDPGKDYGYTF
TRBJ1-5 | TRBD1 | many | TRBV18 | TGTGCCAGCTCACCCATCGGGACAGGGCTATATAGCAATCAGCCCCAGCATTTT | CASSPIGTGLYSNQPQHF